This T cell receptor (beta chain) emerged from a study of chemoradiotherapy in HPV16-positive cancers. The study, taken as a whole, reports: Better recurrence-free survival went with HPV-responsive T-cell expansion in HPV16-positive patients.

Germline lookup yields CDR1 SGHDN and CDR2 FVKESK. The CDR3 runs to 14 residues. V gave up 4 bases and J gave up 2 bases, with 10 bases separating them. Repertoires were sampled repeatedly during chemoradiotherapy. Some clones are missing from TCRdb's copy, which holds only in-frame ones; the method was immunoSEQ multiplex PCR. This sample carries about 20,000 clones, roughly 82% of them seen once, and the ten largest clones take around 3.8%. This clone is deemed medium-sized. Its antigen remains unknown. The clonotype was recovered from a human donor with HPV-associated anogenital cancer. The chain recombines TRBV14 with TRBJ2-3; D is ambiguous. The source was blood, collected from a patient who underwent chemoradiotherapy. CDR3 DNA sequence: TGTGCCAGCAGCCCAACCGGAACCACAGATACGCAGTATTTT. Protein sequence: CASSPTGTTDTQYF.